This TCR beta chain was captured by sequencing in a study of T cell responses to AZD1222 COVID-19 vaccine. The CDR3 extends over 13 amino acids. Germline CDR1 LNHDA, CDR2 SQIVND (reference sequence). V was trimmed by 3 bases and J by 7 bases, leaving 10 bases between them. As for this clone: Its antigen is currently unknown.

Study results and limitations: When two AZD1222 doses had been given, Spike-specific TCR breadth and depth rose. Scientists sampled the repertoires only once the peak T cell response had passed.

Clones were read by immunoSEQ multiplex PCR, and TCRdb kept only the in-frame ones, dropping some. The sample shows 100,000 to 120,000 clones, around 90% of them seen only once. Pooling was applied to second doses at about 4 or about 12 weeks. The chain recombines TRBV19 with TRBJ2-1; D possibly uses TRBD1 or TRBD2 (5 bases each). Material: peripheral blood, obtained 28 days after the second AZD1222 dose. This clonotype was obtained from an adult who received the AZD1222 COVID-19 vaccine. CDR3 in amino acids: CASSMGEMNEQFF. Here the CDR3 DNA reads TGTGCCAGTAGTATGGGGGAGATGAATGAGCAGTTCTTC.